Below, 24 T cell receptor beta chains from the same sample are listed, as sequenced in a study of CD8+CD57+ T cells in acquired aplastic anemia. Patients picked for sequencing had shown CD8+CD57+ cell expansion detected by flow cytometry. TCR beta VDJ combinations and CDR3 sequences were profiled from genomic DNA. TCRdb passed the reads through MiXCR, listing each CDR3 protein once. Among a few hundred thousand distinct CDR3 sequences listed, about half were seen once. The source material was sorted CD4+, CD8+, or CD8+CD57+ T cells (not recorded which) from PBMCs. The receptors originated from a human donor with aplastic anemia.

The V gene is TRBV29-1, the J gene TRBJ2-5; TRBD1 aligns across 9 bases. Germline CDR1 is SQVTM and CDR2 is ANQGSEA. The V gene end was trimmed by 7 bases and the J gene end by 6 bases; junction bases not matched to a gene: 9. This CDR3 contains 13 residues. The CDR3 DNA reads as TGCAGCGCAAGGACAGGGGAAGAGAAGACCCAGTACTTC. This gives the protein CSARTGEEKTQYF.

This clonotype has a handful of counts. The chain employs TRBV11-2 and TRBJ1-5; weak D call: TRBD1 (6 bases). From germline, CDR1 is SGHAT and CDR2 FQNNGV. The V end lost 2 bases, the J end lost 2 bases, and 10 bases lay between the germline ends. The CDR3 contains 15 residues. The CDR3 DNA reads as TGTGCCAGCAGCTTAACAGGGTTTGGCAATCAGCCCCAGCATTTT. This translates into CASSLTGFGNQPQHF.

The table lists this clonotype with many counts. The chain couples TRBV12-3 or TRBV12-4 to TRBJ2-6, with 8 bases lining up with TRBD1. The CDR3 loop spans 12 amino acids. V was pared by 11 bases and J by 8 bases, with 5 bases of the junction left unmatched. The CDR3 nucleotides are TGTGCCGGACAGGGTGTCTCCAACGTCCTGACTTTC. This translates into CAGQGVSNVLTF.

This clonotype was seen many times. This chain connects TRBV9 to TRBJ1-1, with D unresolved. The germline gives CDR1 SGDLS, CDR2 YYNGEE. The CDR3 length is 14 residues. With 2 bases removed from V and 0 bases from J, the gap between germline ends came to 8 bases. CDR3 nucleotides: TGTGCCAGCAGCGTCGCACAGATGAACACTGAAGCTTTCTTT. Protein: CASSVAQMNTEAFF.

V is TRBV19 and J is TRBJ1-2, with TRBD1 identical over 7 bases. J lost 7 bases, V lost 3 bases, and 14 bases had no gene match. This CDR3 is built from 16 residues. Germline values: CDR1 LNHDA, CDR2 SQIVND (reference sequence). CDR3 coding DNA: TGTGCCAGTAGTATCGCCAAGGGACAGCCCGTAGGTGGCTACACCTTC. This codes for CASSIAKGQPVGGYTF.

A remark on this clonotype: A junction end diverges from the germline sequence, so it may reflect a read error. V gene TRBV19 combines with J gene TRBJ1-1; 7 bases are a match to TRBD1. CDR3 length: 14 residues. Germline CDR1 and CDR2: LNHDA and SQIVND (reference sequence). DNA of the CDR3: TGTGCCAGTACCCCCAGGGGGTATGACACTGAAGCTTCCTTT. Residues: CASTPRGYDTEASF.

This clonotype occurred many times. The rearrangement links TRBV7-3 to TRBJ2-7, with 7 bases that match TRBD1. The CDR3 consists of 13 residues. Germline lookup yields CDR1 SGHTA and CDR2 FQGTGA. V lost 6 bases and J lost 5; bases outside the gene matches: 7. The DNA of the CDR3 is TGTGCCAGCAGGCTAGACAGGGACCACGAGCAGTACTTC. This encodes CASRLDRDHEQYF.

This clonotype was picked up one time. One junction end disagrees with the germline gene, perhaps due to a read error. The chain links TRBV25-1 to TRBJ1-2; maybe TRBD1 (5 bases). This CDR3 is built from 16 residues. Germline values: CDR1 MGHDK, CDR2 SYGVNS. The CDR3 protein is CASSGGGAGKRYGYIF. The CDR3 bases are TGTGCCAGCAGTGGAGGCGGGGCAGGGAAGCGCTATGGCTACATCTTC.

The sample holds many counts of this clonotype. The chain couples TRBV19 to TRBJ2-3; 11 bases agree with TRBD1. CDR3 length: 14 residues. The V gene's germline CDR1 is LNHDA and CDR2 SQIVND (reference sequence). Trimming at V came to 6 bases and at J to 5 bases, leaving 4 bases not matched to a gene. In nucleotides, the CDR3 is TGTGCCAGTAGAATGGGACAGGGGGTAGATACGCAGTATTTT. It encodes CASRMGQGVDTQYF.

This clonotype was seen a handful of times. The V gene is TRBV19, the J gene TRBJ2-7, with D tentatively TRBD1 or TRBD2 (5 bases each). The germline V and J ends were trimmed by 3 bases and 0 bases, with 12 bases remaining between them. Looked up from germline, CDR1 is LNHDA and CDR2 is SQIVND (reference sequence). The CDR3 contains 15 residues. This CDR3 is CASSMGVGVSYEQYF. Written as DNA, the CDR3 is TGTGCCAGTAGTATGGGGGTAGGGGTCTCCTACGAGCAGTACTTC.

About this clonotype: Sequence at one end of the junction differs from germline and may be a read error. The chain has TRBV19 and TRBJ2-7; tentatively, D is TRBD1 (7 bases). The V gene's germline CDR1 is LNHDA and CDR2 SQIVND (reference sequence). The CDR3 covers 16 residues. The CDR3 coding sequence is TGTGCCAGTAGTAACACCAGGAGGGACAGCTCCTACGAGCAGCACTTC. As protein: CASSNTRRDSSYEQHF.

There are many counts of this clonotype. This chain links TRBV2 with TRBJ2-3; TRBD2 aligns across 7 bases. This CDR3 comprises 15 residues. V was clipped by 10 bases and J by 1 base; unmatched bases: 11. Germline CDR1 and CDR2: SNHLY and FYNNEI. The CDR3 DNA is TGTGCCACTGGAGCGGGGTCCGTGCGCACAGATACGCAGTATTTT. Translation: CATGAGSVRTDTQYF.

This chain links TRBV5-8 with TRBJ2-1; 10 nucleotides align to TRBD2. J gave up 2 bases and V 4 bases, and 6 bases lay outside the gene matches. The length of the CDR3 is 16 residues. CDR1 and CDR2 from the germline V gene are SGHTS and YDEGEE. The CDR3 sequence: CASSPPLAGAYNEQFF. The CDR3 DNA follows: TGTGCCAGCAGCCCCCCGCTAGCGGGGGCCTACAATGAGCAGTTCTTC. Drawing the rest from reference TRBV5-8 and TRBJ2-1, the complete variable domain is EAGVTQSPTHLIKTRGQQATLRCSPISGHTSVYWYQQALGLGLQFLLWYDEGEERNRGNFPPRFSGRQFPNYSSELNVNALELEDSALYLCASSPPLAGAYNEQFFGPGTRLTVL.

This clonotype occurred many times. This CDR3 reads CSARSPRSLTDTQYF. As DNA, the CDR3 is TGCAGTGCTAGATCCCCTAGGTCGCTCACAGATACGCAGTATTTT. The rearrangement uses TRBV20-1 and TRBJ2-3; no clear D. Germline V gene sequence: CDR1 DFQATT, CDR2 SNEGSKA (reference sequence). The V and J ends lost 2 bases and 2 bases respectively, with 14 bases between them. The length of the CDR3 is 15 residues.

The chain carries TRBV9 and TRBJ2-5; D uncertain. V gave up 1 base and J gave up 4 bases, with 14 bases separating them. There are 15 residues in the CDR3. Germline V gene data show CDR1 as SGDLS and CDR2 as YYNGEE. CDR3 coding DNA: TGTGCCAGCAGCGTATCTAGTCGGTTGGGAGAGACCCAGTACTTC. Translating gives CASSVSSRLGETQYF. Complete variable domain (other parts from reference TRBV9 and TRBJ2-5): DSGVTQTPKHLITATGQRVTLRCSPRSGDLSVYWYQQSLDQGLQFLIQYYNGEERAKGNILERFSAQQFPDLHSELNLSSLELGDSALYFCASSVSSRLGETQYFGPGTRLLVL.

Concerning this clonotype itself: This may come from a read error, since a much larger clone is one base off. The V call is TRBV7-9, the J call TRBJ2-2, with TRBD2 identical over 8 bases. Germline values: CDR1 SEHNR, CDR2 FQNEAQ (reference sequence). CDR3 length: 14 residues. The CDR3 DNA follows: TGTGCCAGTACCGGGGGGGGGGACACCGGGGAGCTGTCTTTT. Translation: CASTGGGDTGELSF.

Details on this clonotype: This may come from a read error, since a much larger clone is one base off. V is TRBV6-5 and J is TRBJ1-3; D might be TRBD1 (6 bases). The CDR3 sequence is 14 residues long. From germline, CDR1 is MNHEY and CDR2 SVGAGI. The germline V and J ends were trimmed by 5 bases and 8 bases, with 16 bases remaining between them. The CDR3 loop reads CASSAQRQADTIYF. The CDR3, as DNA: TGTGCCAGCAGTGCCCAGAGACAGGCGGACACCATATATTTT.

The sample holds a few counts of this clonotype. This may arise from a read error, as a much more abundant clone is one base away. The V and J genes are TRBV6-2 or TRBV6-3 and TRBJ2-7; TRBD2 might be the D (5 bases). Germline V gene sequence: CDR1 MNHEY, CDR2 SVGEGT. The CDR3 is made up of 13 amino acids. The CDR3 coding sequence is TGTGCCAGCAGTGCTGAGGAGGTCTACGAGCAGCACTTC. As protein: CASSAEEVYEQHF.

The CDR3 sequence is CASSGSQGGNEQFF. For the CDR3, the DNA is TGTGCCAGCAGTGGGAGCCAGGGAGGCAATGAGCAGTTCTTC. The V call is TRBV2, the J call TRBJ2-1; D possibly corresponds to TRBD2 (6 bases). Trimming took off 4 bases at V and 6 bases at J, with 13 bases between the two ends. From germline, CDR1 is SNHLY and CDR2 FYNNEI. This CDR3 is built from 14 residues.

This clonotype was observed many times. The chain combines TRBV7-9 with TRBJ2-5; no clear D gene. CDR1 SEHNR and CDR2 FQNEAQ come from the germline V gene (reference sequence). The V and J ends lost 1 base and 0 bases respectively, with 15 bases between them. The CDR3 totals 17 residues. This chain's CDR3 is CASSLGRLGRNQETQYF. Here the CDR3 DNA reads TGTGCCAGCAGCTTAGGCAGGCTGGGCAGGAACCAAGAGACCCAGTACTTC.

The rearrangement uses TRBV6-5 and TRBJ2-7; tentative D call: TRBD1 (6 bases). V lost 0 bases to trimming and J lost 3 bases, with 12 bases between them. The germline V gene has CDR1 MNHEY and CDR2 SVGAGI. The CDR3 runs 15 residues. The CDR3 DNA is TGTGCCAGCAGTTACTCGGACAGTAGGTACTACGAGCAGTACTTC. The encoded protein is CASSYSDSRYYEQYF.

This clonotype has more than one count but fewer than ten. CDR3 in DNA: TGTGCCAGCTCAGGACTGGGGGGGCCGGGAAACACTGAAGCTTTCTTT. Protein sequence: CASSGLGGPGNTEAFF. This chain connects TRBV18 to TRBJ1-1; D perhaps matches TRBD1 (6 bases). Germline V gene sequence: CDR1 KGHSH, CDR2 LQKENI. There are 16 residues in the CDR3. V was pared by 5 bases and J by 2 bases, with 18 bases between.

A single count supports this clonotype. This rearrangement joins TRBV6-4 to TRBJ1-2; D remains ambiguous. The CDR3 totals 11 residues. Germline V gene lookup returns CDR1 MRHNA and CDR2 SNTAGT. Trimming pared 8 bases from V and 8 bases from J, leaving 12 bases between. Written as DNA, the CDR3 is TGTGCCAGCCCAGCGGGCGCCGGCTACACCTTC. It specifies CASPAGAGYTF.

The chain couples TRBV10-2 to TRBJ1-1, with 11 bases identical to TRBD1. CDR3 size: 14 residues. CDR1 is WSHSY, CDR2 SAAADI, per germline. J gave up 3 bases and V 10 bases, and 7 bases lay outside the gene matches. The CDR3 loop reads CATRTGGEDTEAFF. CDR3 DNA: TGCGCCACCCGGACAGGGGGCGAGGACACTGAAGCTTTCTTT.